The source of this TCR beta chain is a study of early T cells in non-severe SARS-CoV-2 infection. At least ten counts were recorded for this clonotype. The germline gene is not matched at one end of the junction; a read error may be the cause. Germline assignment: CDR1 MNHEY and CDR2 SVGAGI. The CDR3 sequence is 15 residues long. TCRdb called the 5' RACE reads again in MiXCR, with one record for every CDR3 protein. This sample has 25,000 to 35,000 distinct CDR3 sequences, with about 4.5% found just once. The specimen was whole blood. This chain uses TRBV6-5 with TRBJ2-1; D is unresolved. The sequence was collected from an adult who was a healthcare worker with PCR-confirmed SARS-CoV-2 infection or an uninfected control (not recorded which). CDR3 coding DNA: TGTGCCAGCAGTTACTCGACCCACTCCAACAATGAGCAGTTCTTC. Its translation: CASSYSTHSNNEQFF.